The table lists the clone carrying this T cell receptor (beta chain) with many counts. Antigen unknown. These data are taken from a study of T cells in Graves' hyperthyroidism and ophthalmopathy. Authors of the study amplified TCR beta CDR3 regions from RNA transcripts. Primed by the HTBI set, a first-round RT-PCR was run on the TCR CDR3. One entry per CDR3 protein results from TCRdb running MiXCR on the multiplex PCR reads. The sample has about 640,000 distinct CDR3 sequences, less than 45% seen once. This CDR3 comprises 16 residues. CDR1 SNHLY and CDR2 FYNNEI come from the germline V gene. Deletions cut 0 bases from V and 1 base from J, with 12 bases between. Study observations and caveats: Peripheral blood also featured most of the thyroid clonotypes expanded above 0.001.

Uncontrolled infection, other autoimmune disease, pregnancy or lactation barred patients from enrollment. Thyroid ultrasound and orbital computed tomography, with clinical symptoms and serum thyroxine and TRAb, informed diagnoses. The sample comprised peripheral blood or thyroid tissue (not recorded which). This receptor was identified in an adult man with Graves' disease, either hyperthyroidism or ophthalmopathy (not recorded which). The V gene is TRBV2, the J gene TRBJ1-1, with D possibly TRBD1 on 6 matching bases. CDR3 region: CASSEARQDPNTEAFF. The CDR3 DNA reads as TGTGCCAGCAGTGAAGCGAGACAGGACCCGAACACTGAAGCTTTCTTT.